Listed below are T cell receptor beta chains from one sample, sequenced in a study of T cells in Graves' hyperthyroidism and ophthalmopathy. TCRdb used MiXCR to reprocess the multiplex PCR reads, holding one entry per CDR3 protein. The data hold about 600,000 distinct CDR3 sequences, with about a sixth observed a single time. The sequenced sample consisted of blood. All receptors derive from a woman aged 40 to 50 with Graves' ophthalmopathy. Both conserved end residues are trimmed from each CDR3. D genes are given only for firm matches. Some rows have no size entry. The others give once, few or many, or a class for an expanded clone.

D gene: TRBD1; J gene: TRBJ2-7; V gene: TRBV6-5; clone size: many; CDR3 protein: ASSYRLGQNYEQY
D gene: TRBD2; J gene: TRBJ2-5; V gene: TRBV20-1; clone size: few; CDR3 protein: SARAGRGGLETQY
D gene: TRBD2; J gene: TRBJ2-3; V gene: TRBV20-1; clone size: .; CDR3 protein: SATRASGGRTDTQY
D gene: TRBD1; J gene: TRBJ2-2; V gene: TRBV7-9; clone size: .; CDR3 protein: ASSYRQGGSGELF
D gene: TRBD2; J gene: TRBJ2-3; V gene: TRBV28; clone size: many; CDR3 protein: ASSSSHYSGSGPDTQY
D gene: .; J gene: TRBJ1-2; V gene: TRBV2; clone size: few; CDR3 protein: ASSAGQDYGYT
D gene: TRBD2; J gene: TRBJ2-1; V gene: TRBV29-1; clone size: many; CDR3 protein: SVFAFGGASGETDEQF
D gene: TRBD1; J gene: TRBJ2-7; V gene: TRBV29-1; clone size: few; CDR3 protein: SARDREANEQY
D gene: .; J gene: TRBJ1-5; V gene: TRBV27; clone size: .; CDR3 protein: ASSFWGSNQPQH
D gene: .; J gene: TRBJ2-7; V gene: TRBV18; clone size: many; CDR3 protein: ASSPGAEEAYEQY
D gene: .; J gene: TRBJ2-1; V gene: TRBV19; clone size: .; CDR3 protein: ASSGERLGREQF
D gene: .; J gene: TRBJ1-5; V gene: TRBV15; clone size: .; CDR3 protein: ATSPSSTDLGPQH
D gene: .; J gene: TRBJ2-4; V gene: TRBV3-1; clone size: many; CDR3 protein: ASSQDLSLAKNIQY
D gene: .; J gene: TRBJ1-6; V gene: TRBV2; clone size: many; CDR3 protein: ASSRRGPEAGNSPLH
D gene: .; J gene: TRBJ2-7; V gene: TRBV27; clone size: many; CDR3 protein: ASSSLNWEAPFYEQY
D gene: .; J gene: TRBJ2-2; V gene: TRBV27; clone size: many; CDR3 protein: ASSLVIGDTGELF
D gene: .; J gene: TRBJ1-1; V gene: TRBV28; clone size: many; CDR3 protein: ASSSPVNRDRNTEAF
D gene: .; J gene: TRBJ2-5; V gene: TRBV20-1; clone size: .; CDR3 protein: SAREWETQY
D gene: .; J gene: TRBJ1-3; V gene: TRBV7-8; clone size: .; CDR3 protein: ASRGVREGNTIY
D gene: TRBD1; J gene: TRBJ1-5; V gene: TRBV20-1; clone size: few; CDR3 protein: SAGTQGGRTYSNQPQH
D gene: .; J gene: TRBJ2-5; V gene: TRBV11-3; clone size: .; CDR3 protein: ASSLYSSVRVQETQY
D gene: .; J gene: TRBJ2-1; V gene: TRBV11-1; clone size: many; CDR3 protein: ASSLLDRPSYNEQF
D gene: TRBD1; J gene: TRBJ1-4; V gene: TRBV5-1; clone size: few; CDR3 protein: ASSTGDSREKLF
D gene: TRBD2; J gene: TRBJ2-2; V gene: TRBV4-1; clone size: .; CDR3 protein: ASSDWASGRAYTGELF
D gene: .; J gene: TRBJ2-3; V gene: TRBV3-1; clone size: many; CDR3 protein: ASSQDLFLGTDTQY
D gene: .; J gene: TRBJ1-3; V gene: TRBV7-6; clone size: few; CDR3 protein: ASIIARMEYGVSSGNTIY
D gene: .; J gene: TRBJ1-1; V gene: TRBV7-2; clone size: many; CDR3 protein: ASSLSSGSTEAF
D gene: TRBD2; J gene: TRBJ2-3; V gene: TRBV11-2; clone size: many; CDR3 protein: ASSLFEAGVISAQY
D gene: .; J gene: TRBJ1-1; V gene: TRBV11-2; clone size: many; CDR3 protein: ASSLDGYRNTEAF
D gene: TRBD1; J gene: TRBJ1-1; V gene: TRBV30; clone size: many; CDR3 protein: AWESGTGFFAEAF
D gene: TRBD2; J gene: TRBJ2-3; V gene: TRBV27; clone size: .; CDR3 protein: TSSLTSGSIDTQY
D gene: TRBD2; J gene: TRBJ2-5; V gene: TRBV5-1; clone size: many; CDR3 protein: ASSIRAGAETQY
D gene: .; J gene: TRBJ2-7; V gene: TRBV6-1; clone size: few; CDR3 protein: ATGVGFEQY
D gene: .; J gene: TRBJ2-5; V gene: TRBV20-1; clone size: many; CDR3 protein: SATRALGVSETQY
D gene: TRBD1; J gene: TRBJ2-7; V gene: TRBV27; clone size: .; CDR3 protein: ASTTNRGSWYEQY
D gene: TRBD1; J gene: TRBJ2-7; V gene: TRBV20-1; clone size: .; CDR3 protein: SAIPGQGRVYEQY
D gene: TRBD1; J gene: TRBJ2-3; V gene: TRBV5-1; clone size: many; CDR3 protein: ASSLAPQGSTDTQY
D gene: .; J gene: TRBJ2-1; V gene: TRBV5-5; clone size: .; CDR3 protein: ASSPGIRGGEQF
D gene: .; J gene: TRBJ2-7; V gene: TRBV12-3/TRBV12-4; clone size: many; CDR3 protein: ASSQTTTYEQY
D gene: .; J gene: TRBJ1-6; V gene: TRBV2; clone size: many; CDR3 protein: ASSEHRSGSPLH
D gene: .; J gene: TRBJ1-5; V gene: TRBV20-1; clone size: few; CDR3 protein: SASPGAMGNQPQH
D gene: .; J gene: TRBJ2-7; V gene: TRBV11-2; clone size: many; CDR3 protein: ASSLVHSGTNYEQY
D gene: .; J gene: TRBJ1-1; V gene: TRBV7-9; clone size: many; CDR3 protein: ASSLEWGNTEAF
D gene: .; J gene: TRBJ2-1; V gene: TRBV29-1; clone size: .; CDR3 protein: SVGEDEQF
D gene: .; J gene: TRBJ2-4; V gene: TRBV29-1; clone size: .; CDR3 protein: SVEGPRANIQY
D gene: .; J gene: TRBJ2-1; V gene: TRBV7-9; clone size: many; CDR3 protein: ASSPRLVQQFGLNNEQF
D gene: .; J gene: TRBJ2-1; V gene: TRBV11-2; clone size: many; CDR3 protein: ASSLTSSEQF
D gene: .; J gene: TRBJ2-5; V gene: TRBV15; clone size: .; CDR3 protein: ATSRDNGGRQETQY
D gene: .; J gene: TRBJ2-5; V gene: TRBV20-1; clone size: many; CDR3 protein: SARGRGHAGQETQY
D gene: TRBD2; J gene: TRBJ2-2; V gene: TRBV7-3; clone size: few; CDR3 protein: ASSFAGGPETGELF
D gene: .; J gene: TRBJ1-2; V gene: TRBV6-1; clone size: few; CDR3 protein: ASSEFFDGYT
D gene: .; J gene: TRBJ2-1; V gene: TRBV11-2; clone size: many; CDR3 protein: ASSYPDREDNEQF